One T cell receptor beta chain is described in this entry. The antigen this receptor binds is unknown. Per-base qualities were not stored, and no clone one base away is much larger. Trimming takes 4 bases off V and 6 bases off J; junction bases not matched to a gene: 6. In the germline V gene, CDR1 corresponds to SGHRS and CDR2 to YFSETQ. The CDR3 sequence holds 14 residues, the cysteine and phenylalanine included. The CDR3 DNA has 42 bases and is translated from base 1. Genomic DNA was isolated from the sorted cells so that the TCRbeta CDR3 region could be sequenced. The immunoSEQ Assay was used for sequencing of TCRbeta CDR3 regions. This is the immuneACCESS table as TCRdb keeps it, with only in-frame sequences that have V and J called. A part of the clones is gone; compared with another copy, unresolved V genes explain less than half, and the rest is unexplained. The sample table records 50,000 to 60,000 clones; around 86% of these occur just once. The biggest ten clones account for approximately 0.99% of the sample.

The data belong to a study of OX40 agonist ivuxolimab in advanced cancers. About the study as a whole: Ivuxolimab was an agonistic, fully human IgG2 monoclonal antibody directed against OX40 (CD134), a costimulatory receptor. The paper covers the monotherapy dose-escalation part of the phase I ivuxolimab trial, which included N = 52 patients. Peripheral TCRbeta sequencing was intended to test whether TCR sequence diversity was altered and clonal T-cell expansion was caused by ivuxolimab. Partial responses were achieved by three dose-escalation patients, of whom one had hepatocellular carcinoma and two had cutaneous melanoma. Intravenous ivuxolimab was administered to patients every 2 weeks at six dose levels: 0.01, 0.1, 0.3, 1.5, 3 and 10 mg/kg. In the dose-escalation cohort, roughly four fifths of patients were male, and the mean age was approximately 60 years, with a range of roughly 23 to 85. Patients were allowed to have had prior anti-PD-1, anti-PD-L1 or anti-CTLA-4 therapy, and 30% to 50% of the dose-escalation patients had previously received checkpoint inhibitors. Among the approximately 50 dose-escalation patients, around 20 had hepatocellular carcinoma, 15 or so melanoma, 9 renal cell carcinoma and 9 head and neck cancer.

Study-wide conclusions, independent of this receptor: After ivuxolimab, CD8+ T cells had more expanded clones than CD4+ T cells on average. Low levels of normalized T-cell clonal expansion were also seen in some patients who did not respond. The antigen specificity of the clonally expanded peripheral T cells was not determined. Partial responders in the 0.1-3.0 mg/kg groups had among the lowest normalized peripheral clonal expansion, especially among CD8+ T cells. Clonal expansion of both CD4+ and CD8+ blood T cells was observed from baseline to week 6 at doses 0.1 to 3.0 mg/kg.

Patients with a history of autoimmune disease or receiving systemic immunosuppression were excluded from the trial. Peripheral blood for TCR sequencing was drawn from every dose cohort at baseline, at cycle 4 day 1 and at cycle 7 day 1. Samples came from an open-label, multicenter, first-in-human phase I dose-escalation trial of ivuxolimab. The trial enrolled adults with locally advanced or metastatic head and neck squamous cell, hepatocellular, melanoma or renal cell carcinoma. Before TCR sequencing, CD4+ and CD8+ T cells were separately sorted from peripheral blood. The TCR comes from an adult with an advanced solid tumor such as melanoma, head and neck, liver or kidney cancer. The material sequenced was CD4+ or CD8+ T cells sorted from blood, taken in a trial of the OX40 agonist ivuxolimab. The chain joins TRBV5-1 to TRBJ1-2, with 10 bases aligning to TRBD1. The CDR3 protein: CASSATGTGDGYTF. The bases are TGCGCCAGCAGCGCTACCGGGACAGGGGATGGCTACACCTTC.